The next 32 T cell receptor beta chains were all read from a single sample in a study of CD8+ T cells in alopecia areata. Sample treatment: oral pan-JAK inhibitor, 5-10 mg twice daily. The sequencing template was cDNA reverse transcribed from extracted RNA. Produced via immunoSEQ multiplex PCR; TCRdb's table is partial and in-frame only. This sample has some 110,000 clones, with about three fifths found just once. The specimen comprised CD8+ T cells sorted from blood, sampled at week 24, from a patient treated with tofacitinib. Receptors originate from a human donor with alopecia areata.

This chain joins TRBV5-6 and TRBJ2-7; no definite D call. Germline assignment: CDR1 SGHDT and CDR2 YYEEEE. Trimming left V 2 bases short and J 5 bases short, with 14 bases between. The CDR3 spans 14 residues. In nucleotides, the CDR3 is TGTGCCAGCAGCTTAGAAAACTACCACCACGAGCAGTACTTC. Encoded protein: CASSLENYHHEQYF.

The chain joins TRBV11-1 to TRBJ2-7; D is unresolved. Trimming stripped 3 bases from V and 4 bases from J, with 13 bases between. Per the germline V gene, CDR1 is SGHAT and CDR2 is FQDESV (reference sequence). The length of the CDR3 is 14 residues. The CDR3 coding sequence is TGTGCCAGCAGCTTCGGTCAAGGGATGTACGAGCAGTACTTC. It yields the protein CASSFGQGMYEQYF.

This clone was seen just once. The CDR3 reads CASSKSDRINSPLHF. In DNA form, the CDR3 reads TGTGCCAGCAGCAAAAGTGACAGGATTAATTCACCCCTCCACTTT. This chain connects TRBV7-9 to TRBJ1-6; a weak D match, TRBD1 (6 bases). The ends were cut back, 5 bases at V and 6 bases at J, with 14 bases in the middle. Germline loops: CDR1 SEHNR, CDR2 FQNEAQ (reference sequence). The CDR3 is 15 residues long.

This chain links TRBV10-2 with TRBJ1-6; D is possibly TRBD1 (5 bases). Germline CDR1 reads WSHSY; CDR2 reads SAAADI. The CDR3 has 14 amino acids. Trimming left V 4 bases short and J 2 bases short, with 6 bases between. CDR3: CASSGGTYNSPLHF. In DNA form, the CDR3 reads TGCGCCAGCAGTGGGGGGACCTATAATTCACCCCTCCACTTT.

This clone occurred a few times. The gene calls are TRBV2 and TRBJ2-5, with 7 positions matching TRBD1. Germline CDR1 and CDR2: SNHLY and FYNNEI. This CDR3 comprises 13 residues. Unmatched junction bases numbered 5, after V lost 7 bases and J lost 3 bases. Here the CDR3 DNA reads TGTGCCAGCACCCTCGACAGGGAAGAGACCCAGTACTTC. This gives the protein CASTLDREETQYF. Filled out from reference TRBV2 and TRBJ2-5, the complete variable domain reads EPEVTQTPSHQVTQMGQEVILRCVPISNHLYFYWYRQILGQKVEFLVSFYNNEISEKSEIFDDQFSVERPDGSNFTLKIRSTKLEDSAMYFCASTLDREETQYFGPGTRLLVL.

This clone was counted a few times. The V call is TRBV6-5, the J call TRBJ2-7, with D uncertain. With 7 bases removed from V and 3 bases from J, the gap between germline ends came to 10 bases. The germline V gene encodes CDR1 MNHEY and CDR2 SVGAGI. This CDR3 spans 12 amino acids. The CDR3 is CASTAKDYEQYF. For the CDR3, the DNA is TGTGCCAGCACGGCGAAGGACTACGAGCAGTACTTC.

The chain couples TRBV25-1 to TRBJ1-2; 7 bases are a match to TRBD1. V was clipped by 3 bases and J by 7 bases; unmatched bases: 2. CDR1 and CDR2 from the germline V gene are MGHDK and SYGVNS. This CDR3 spans 12 amino acids. CDR3 protein: CASSDAGGGYTF. CDR3 bases: TGTGCCAGCAGTGATGCAGGGGGTGGCTACACCTTC.

This sequence joins TRBV7-8 and TRBJ2-7; D may be TRBD1 or TRBD2 (6 bases each). Germline assignment: CDR1 SGHVS and CDR2 FQNEAQ. Trimming left V 2 bases short and J 0 bases short, with 14 bases between. This CDR3 is 16 amino acids long. The CDR3 sequence is CASSLTGGRSSYEQYF. CDR3 in DNA: TGTGCCAGCAGCTTAACCGGGGGCCGGAGCTCCTACGAGCAGTACTTC.

The chain has TRBV6-5 and TRBJ1-5; D not resolved. Trimming cost V 2 bases and J 0 bases, with 8 bases left between them. Germline loops: CDR1 MNHEY, CDR2 SVGAGI. The CDR3 runs 15 residues. CDR3 amino acids: CASSYGRDSNQPQHF. The CDR3 nucleotides are TGTGCCAGCAGTTACGGGAGGGATAGCAATCAGCCCCAGCATTTT.

The chain combines TRBV5-6 with TRBJ1-1; D call uncertain. V lost 3 bases to trimming and J lost 5 bases, with 14 bases between them. From germline, CDR1 is SGHDT and CDR2 YYEEEE. The CDR3 covers 14 residues. CDR3 region: CASSSESEGTEAFF. The CDR3 DNA follows: TGTGCCAGCAGCTCGGAATCCGAAGGGACTGAAGCTTTCTTT.

This clone was seen only a few times. Other DNA sequences in the sample encode the same CDR3. The rearrangement links TRBV20-1 to TRBJ2-2, with unresolved D. V lost 3 bases, J lost 5 bases, and 4 bases lay in between. There are 11 residues in the CDR3. Germline lookup yields CDR1 DFQATT and CDR2 SNEGSKA (reference sequence). The CDR3 protein is CSARGTGELFF. CDR3 nucleotide sequence: TGCAGTGCTAGGGGGACCGGGGAGCTGTTTTTT.

This clone was detected only once. The genes are TRBV6-1 and TRBJ1-2; 9 nucleotides line up with TRBD1. J gave up 7 bases and V 6 bases, and 9 bases lay outside the gene matches. Germline V gene sequence: CDR1 MNHNS, CDR2 SASEGT. The CDR3 has 14 amino acids. The CDR3 region has the DNA TGTGCCAGCAGATCCGGGACAGGGAAAGGTGGCTACACCTTC. Its protein is CASRSGTGKGGYTF.

This CDR3 is CASSHAGSSYNEQFF. The CDR3 region has the DNA TGTGCCAGCAGCCACGCGGGGTCATCCTACAATGAGCAGTTCTTC. This chain connects TRBV6-5 to TRBJ2-1, with D maybe TRBD2 (6 bases). Germline CDR1 reads MNHEY; CDR2 reads SVGAGI. The CDR3 has 15 amino acids. V was shortened by 6 bases and J by 1 base, with 13 bases between the two germline ends.

A few counts support this clone. The V gene is TRBV25-1, the J gene TRBJ1-4; 7 nucleotides match TRBD1. The germline V gene has CDR1 MGHDK and CDR2 SYGVNS. V shed 4 bases and J 8 bases; nucleotides not matched to a gene: 16. This CDR3 contains 17 residues. In DNA form, the CDR3 reads TGTGCCAGCAGTGCCACCTTCTTTCAGGGGGGCCAGGAAAAACTGTTTTTT. Translated, it gives CASSATFFQGGQEKLFF.

The chain carries TRBV5-4 and TRBJ2-1; possible D gene TRBD1, 5 bases. This CDR3 spans 16 amino acids. The germline V gene has CDR1 SGHNT and CDR2 YYREEE (reference sequence). V dropped 0 bases and J dropped 7 bases, with 17 bases sitting between them. The chain's CDR3 is CASSLVGRVARNEQFF. CDR3 bases: TGTGCCAGCAGCTTGGTGGGCAGGGTGGCGCGGAATGAGCAGTTCTTC.

The chain couples TRBV29-1 to TRBJ1-2; 8 bases agree with TRBD1. The CDR3 extends over 15 amino acids. Germline lookup yields CDR1 SQVTM and CDR2 ANQGSEA. V shed 3 bases and J 4 bases; nucleotides not matched to a gene: 10. CDR3 DNA sequence: TGCAGCGTTGATGACCCCGCAGGGGGCCTCTATGGCTACACCTTC. Translated: CSVDDPAGGLYGYTF.

CDR3 in amino acids: CASSQRGAYNEQFF. The CDR3 DNA follows: TGCGCCAGCAGTCAACGGGGGGCCTACAATGAGCAGTTCTTC. This chain joins TRBV23-1 and TRBJ2-1; 7 bases are shared with TRBD2. TRBV23-1 is given ORF status, its function remaining uncertain. CDR3 length equals 14 residues. J gave up 2 bases and V 2 bases, and 0 bases lay outside the gene matches.

The rearrangement joins TRBV10-3 to TRBJ2-1; 8 positions match TRBD2. This CDR3 spans 16 amino acids. V was pared by 6 bases and J by 6 bases, with 13 bases of the junction left unmatched. The V gene's germline CDR1 is ENHRY and CDR2 SYGVKD. The CDR3 DNA reads as TGTGCCATCAGCGTCGAGGGACTAGGCCTGGGCAATGAGCAGTTCTTC. Translated: CAISVEGLGLGNEQFF.

The V call is TRBV7-9, the J call TRBJ1-1; no firm D call. The CDR3 is 14 amino acids. CDR1 and CDR2 from the germline V gene are SEHNR and FQNEAQ (reference sequence). V was clipped by 1 base and J by 0 bases, with 6 bases between them. The CDR3 loop is CASSLDSVNTEAFF. The CDR3 coding sequence is TGTGCCAGCAGCTTAGACAGTGTGAACACTGAAGCTTTCTTT.

V and J are TRBV6-5 and TRBJ1-5, with 7 bases identical to TRBD1. CDR3 length: 15 residues. After removal of 6 bases from V and 3 bases from J, the junction contained 8 bases not matched to a gene. Germline V gene lookup returns CDR1 MNHEY and CDR2 SVGAGI. In DNA form, the CDR3 reads TGTGCCAGCAGCCGGACAGGTGAACTCAATCAGCCCCAGCATTTT. This gives the protein CASSRTGELNQPQHF.

In nucleotides, the CDR3 is TGCGCCAGCAGCCAAGTAAGGGGGCGGCCCCCTGGGAATGAGCAGTTCTTC. Its translation is CASSQVRGRPPGNEQFF. The J gene is TRBJ2-1, the V gene TRBV4-1, with 7 bases lining up with TRBD1. Germline V gene data show CDR1 as MGHRA and CDR2 as YSYEKL. Unmatched junction bases numbered 13, after V lost 1 base and J lost 7 bases. CDR3 length: 17 residues.

The chain is built from TRBV9 and TRBJ2-1, with a possible D match to TRBD1 (6 bases). Germline CDR1 is SGDLS and CDR2 is YYNGEE. The CDR3 sequence is 16 residues long. Between the trimmed V and J ends, which lost 3 bases and 6 bases, there was a span of 19 bases. This CDR3 reads CASSALGAGKSNEQFF. CDR3 DNA sequence: TGTGCCAGCAGCGCCTTGGGGGCGGGTAAATCCAATGAGCAGTTCTTC.

The J gene is TRBJ1-1, the V gene TRBV6-5; 10 positions agree with TRBD1. With V trimmed by 10 bases and J by 5 bases, 4 bases remained unmatched. Germline lookup yields CDR1 MNHEY and CDR2 SVGAGI. This CDR3 has 12 residues. CDR3 amino acids: CATGTGETEAFF. CDR3 DNA: TGTGCCACCGGGACAGGGGAAACTGAAGCTTTCTTT.

The V and J genes are TRBV29-1 and TRBJ2-7; D ambiguous. Germline values: CDR1 SQVTM, CDR2 ANQGSEA. V lost 4 bases to trimming and J lost 0 bases, with 7 bases between them. The CDR3 extends over 12 amino acids. CDR3 sequence (DNA): TGCAGCGTTGTTACGGACTCCTACGAGCAGTACTTC. This gives the protein CSVVTDSYEQYF.

The chain combines TRBV6-5 with TRBJ2-5, with D unclear. This CDR3 comprises 13 residues. V lost 6 bases to trimming and J lost 1 base, with 9 bases between them. Germline loops: CDR1 MNHEY, CDR2 SVGAGI. This CDR3 is CASSPGFQETQYF. DNA for the CDR3: TGTGCCAGCAGCCCAGGTTTCCAAGAGACCCAGTACTTC.

Only a few counts were recorded for this clone. This chain links TRBV29-1 with TRBJ1-3; unclear D gene. Trimming removed 7 bases from V and 0 bases from J, with 10 bases in between. The germline V gene has CDR1 SQVTM and CDR2 ANQGSEA. The CDR3 contains 13 residues. DNA for the CDR3: TGCAGCGCCCTAGCAAACTCTGGAAACACCATATATTTT. This sequence encodes CSALANSGNTIYF.

This rearrangement joins TRBV19 to TRBJ2-1; no clear D. Germline CDR1 LNHDA, CDR2 SQIVND (reference sequence). There are 11 residues in the CDR3. V lost 1 base and J 6 bases, leaving 1 base between the germline ends. In nucleotides, the CDR3 is TGTGCCAGTAGTATAGGCAATGAGCAGTTCTTC. Protein: CASSIGNEQFF.

In this sample, this clone turned up a few times. This sequence joins TRBV6-5 and TRBJ2-7, with TRBD2 identical over 8 bases. CDR1 and CDR2 (germline): MNHEY, SVGAGI. CDR3 length equals 14 residues. The V and J ends lost 8 bases and 2 bases, in that order; junction bases with no gene match: 8. CDR3 residues: CASSFSGGTYEQYF. Here the CDR3 DNA reads TGTGCCAGCTCCTTCAGCGGGGGTACCTACGAGCAGTACTTC.

The V gene is TRBV27, the J gene TRBJ1-4, with TRBD1 identical over 8 bases. In germline, CDR1 is MNHEY, CDR2 SMNVEV (reference sequence). The CDR3 consists of 14 residues. J gave up 6 bases and V 6 bases, and 6 bases lay outside the gene matches. The CDR3 spells CASRPQGADEKLFF. The CDR3 coding sequence is TGTGCCAGCAGGCCGCAGGGGGCTGATGAAAAACTGTTTTTT.

The rearrangement uses TRBV5-6 and TRBJ2-3; 8 bases line up with TRBD1. Germline V gives CDR1 SGHDT, CDR2 YYEEEE. V lost 7 bases and J lost 2; bases outside the gene matches: 6. The CDR3 length is 14 residues. CDR3: CASRDRGYTDTQYF. The CDR3 DNA is TGTGCCAGCCGTGACAGGGGTTACACAGATACGCAGTATTTT.

V is TRBV7-9 and J is TRBJ2-3, with D hard to call. The CDR3 runs to 15 residues. Between the trimmed V and J ends, which lost 0 bases and 2 bases, there was a span of 9 bases. Germline lookup yields CDR1 SEHNR and CDR2 FQNEAQ (reference sequence). CDR3: CASSLAEPATDTQYF. The CDR3 bases are TGTGCCAGCAGCTTAGCGGAGCCTGCCACAGATACGCAGTATTTT.

V is TRBV28 and J is TRBJ1-1; the D is unclear. In germline, CDR1 is MDHEN, CDR2 SYDVKM. The CDR3 is made up of 17 amino acids. Between the trimmed V and J ends, which lost 2 bases and 0 bases, there was a span of 16 bases. The CDR3 DNA reads as TGTGCCAGCAGTTTAGACCCCGGTGGTCCTATGAACACTGAAGCTTTCTTT. Translated, it gives CASSLDPGGPMNTEAFF.